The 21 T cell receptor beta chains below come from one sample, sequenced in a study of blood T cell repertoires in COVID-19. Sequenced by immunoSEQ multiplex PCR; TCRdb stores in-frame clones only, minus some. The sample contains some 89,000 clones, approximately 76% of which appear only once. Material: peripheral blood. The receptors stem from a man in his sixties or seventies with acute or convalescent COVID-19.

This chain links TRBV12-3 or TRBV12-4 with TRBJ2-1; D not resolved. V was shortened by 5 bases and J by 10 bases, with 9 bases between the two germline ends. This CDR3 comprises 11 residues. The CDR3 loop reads CASSPLSEQFF. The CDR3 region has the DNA TGTGCCAGCAGTCCTCTTTCGGAGCAGTTCTTC.

The CDR3, as DNA: TGTGCCACCAGCTTCTGGGGGGATGAAAAACTGTTTTTT. It yields the protein CATSFWGDEKLFF. The chain employs TRBV15 and TRBJ1-4, with D possibly matching TRBD1 (5 bases). The CDR3 spans 13 residues. Germline V gives CDR1 LNHNV, CDR2 YYDKDF (reference sequence). V was clipped by 5 bases and J by 6 bases, with 10 bases between them.

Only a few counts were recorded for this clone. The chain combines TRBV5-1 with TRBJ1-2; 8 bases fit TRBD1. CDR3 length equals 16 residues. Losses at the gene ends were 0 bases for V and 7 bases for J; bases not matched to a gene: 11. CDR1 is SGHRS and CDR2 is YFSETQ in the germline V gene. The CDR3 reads CASSLGQGAGSSGYTF. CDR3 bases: TGCGCCAGCAGCTTGGGGCAGGGGGCGGGTTCCAGTGGCTACACCTTC.

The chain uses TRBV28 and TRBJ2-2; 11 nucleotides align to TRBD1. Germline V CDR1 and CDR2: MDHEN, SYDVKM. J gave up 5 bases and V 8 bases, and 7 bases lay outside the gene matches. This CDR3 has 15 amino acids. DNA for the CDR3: TGTGCCAGCGTCCGGGGACAGGGGGAGACCGGGGAGCTGTTTTTT. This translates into CASVRGQGETGELFF.

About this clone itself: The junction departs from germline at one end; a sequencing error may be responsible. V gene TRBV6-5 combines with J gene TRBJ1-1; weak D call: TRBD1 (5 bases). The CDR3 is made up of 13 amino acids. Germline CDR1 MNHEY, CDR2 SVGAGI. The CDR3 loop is CASSDSNQGFTFF. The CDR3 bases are TGTGCCAGCAGTGACTCCAATCAGGGATTTACTTTCTTT.

The DNA for the CDR3 is TGTGCCAGTAGTAGGGACAGGCGGTTTACTGAAGCTTTCTTT. It specifies CASSRDRRFTEAFF. The rearrangement joins TRBV19 to TRBJ1-1; 8 bases map to TRBD1. The CDR3 covers 14 residues. Germline V gene data show CDR1 as LNHDA and CDR2 as SQIVND (reference sequence). Germline trimming cut 4 bases from V and 5 bases from J; bases unmatched to any gene: 6.

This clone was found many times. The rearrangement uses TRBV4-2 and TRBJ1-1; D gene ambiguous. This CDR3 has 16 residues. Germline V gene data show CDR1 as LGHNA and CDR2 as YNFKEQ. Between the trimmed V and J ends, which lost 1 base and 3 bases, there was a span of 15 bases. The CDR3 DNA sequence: TGTGCCAGCAGCCAAGGATCCGGTGGGCAGTACACTGAAGCTTTCTTT. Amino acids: CASSQGSGGQYTEAFF.

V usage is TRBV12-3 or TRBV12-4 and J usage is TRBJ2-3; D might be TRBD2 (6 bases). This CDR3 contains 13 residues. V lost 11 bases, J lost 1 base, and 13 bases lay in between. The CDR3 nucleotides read TGTGCCTCCAAAACGGGGGGCACAGATACGCAGTATTTT. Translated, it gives CASKTGGTDTQYF.

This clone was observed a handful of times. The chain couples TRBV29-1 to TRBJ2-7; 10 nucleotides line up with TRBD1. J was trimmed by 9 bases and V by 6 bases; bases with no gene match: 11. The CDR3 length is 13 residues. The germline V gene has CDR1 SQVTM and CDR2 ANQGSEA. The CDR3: CSVLRDRGSGQYF. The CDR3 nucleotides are TGCAGCGTCCTCCGGGACAGGGGATCCGGGCAGTACTTC.

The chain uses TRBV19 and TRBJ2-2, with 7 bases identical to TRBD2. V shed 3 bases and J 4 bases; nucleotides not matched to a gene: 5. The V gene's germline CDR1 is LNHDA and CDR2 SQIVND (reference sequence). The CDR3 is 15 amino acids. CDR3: CASSIGASGTGELFF. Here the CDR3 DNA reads TGTGCCAGTAGTATTGGGGCTAGCGGCACCGGGGAGCTGTTTTTT.

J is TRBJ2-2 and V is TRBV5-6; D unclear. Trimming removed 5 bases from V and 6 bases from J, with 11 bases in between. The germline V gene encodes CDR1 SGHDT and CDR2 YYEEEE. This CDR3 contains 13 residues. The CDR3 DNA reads TGTGCCAGCAGTCCTCTACGGGCCGGGGAGCTGTTTTTT. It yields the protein CASSPLRAGELFF.

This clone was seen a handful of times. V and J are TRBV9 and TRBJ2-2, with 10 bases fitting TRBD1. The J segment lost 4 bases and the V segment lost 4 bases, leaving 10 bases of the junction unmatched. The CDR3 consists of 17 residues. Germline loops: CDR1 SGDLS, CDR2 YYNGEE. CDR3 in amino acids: CASSPTWGQGSTGELFF. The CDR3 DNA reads TGTGCCAGCAGCCCAACCTGGGGACAGGGGAGCACCGGGGAGCTGTTTTTT.

The CDR3 is CASSDRDEQYF. The CDR3 nucleotides read TGCGCCAGCAGTGACAGGGACGAGCAGTACTTC. The rearrangement joins TRBV10-1 to TRBJ2-7; a weak D match, TRBD1 (5 bases). The germline gives CDR1 WNHNN, CDR2 SYGVQD (reference sequence). V was trimmed by 3 bases and J by 5 bases, leaving 5 bases between them. The CDR3 is 11 residues long.

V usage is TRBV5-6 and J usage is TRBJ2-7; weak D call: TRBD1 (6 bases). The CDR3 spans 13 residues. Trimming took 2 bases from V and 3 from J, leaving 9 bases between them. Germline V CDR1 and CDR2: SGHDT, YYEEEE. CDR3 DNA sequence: TGTGCCAGCAGCTTTACAGGGATCTACGAGCAGTACTTC. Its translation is CASSFTGIYEQYF.

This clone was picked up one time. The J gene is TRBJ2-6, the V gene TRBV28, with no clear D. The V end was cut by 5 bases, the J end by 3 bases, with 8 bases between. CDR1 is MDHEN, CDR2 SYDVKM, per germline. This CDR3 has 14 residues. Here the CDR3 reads CASSTTLGANVLTF. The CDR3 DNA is TGTGCCAGCAGTACGACTCTTGGGGCCAACGTCCTGACTTTC. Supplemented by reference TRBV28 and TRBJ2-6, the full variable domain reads DVKVTQSSRYLVKRTGEKVFLECVQDMDHENMFWYRQDPGLGLRLIYFSYDVKMKEKGDIPEGYSVSREKKERFSLILESASTNQTSMYLCASSTTLGANVLTFGAGSRLTVL.

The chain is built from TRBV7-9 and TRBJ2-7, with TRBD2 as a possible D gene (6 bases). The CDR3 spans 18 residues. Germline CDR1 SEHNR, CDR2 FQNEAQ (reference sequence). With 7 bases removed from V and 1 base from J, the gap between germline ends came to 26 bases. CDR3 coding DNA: TGTGCCAGCACCTTTAAACTAGCCCCTTTGAAACTTTCCTACGAGCAGTACTTC. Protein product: CASTFKLAPLKLSYEQYF.

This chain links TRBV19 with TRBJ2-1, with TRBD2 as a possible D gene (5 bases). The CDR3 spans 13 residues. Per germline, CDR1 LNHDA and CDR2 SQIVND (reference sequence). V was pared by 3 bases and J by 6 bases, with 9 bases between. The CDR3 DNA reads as TGTGCCAGTAGTATTCTAGGGAGCAATGAGCAGTTCTTC. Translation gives CASSILGSNEQFF.

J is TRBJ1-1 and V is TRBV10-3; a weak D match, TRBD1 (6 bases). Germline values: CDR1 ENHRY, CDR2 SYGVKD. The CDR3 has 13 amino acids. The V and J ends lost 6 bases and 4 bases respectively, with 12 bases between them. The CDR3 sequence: CAIRRTVGTEAFF. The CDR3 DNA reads TGTGCCATCAGGAGGACAGTGGGCACTGAAGCTTTCTTT.

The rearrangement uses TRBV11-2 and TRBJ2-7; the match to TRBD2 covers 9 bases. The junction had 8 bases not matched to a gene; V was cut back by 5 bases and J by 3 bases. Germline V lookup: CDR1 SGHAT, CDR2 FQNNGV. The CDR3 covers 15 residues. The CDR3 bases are TGTGCCAGCAGCCCGGCGACTAGCGGATTCTACGAGCAGTACTTC. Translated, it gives CASSPATSGFYEQYF. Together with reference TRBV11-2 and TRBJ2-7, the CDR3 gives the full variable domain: EAGVAQSPRYKIIEKRQSVAFWCNPISGHATLYWYQQILGQGPKLLIQFQNNGVVDDSQLPKDRFSAERLKGVDSTLKIQPAKLEDSAVYLCASSPATSGFYEQYFGPGTRLTVT.

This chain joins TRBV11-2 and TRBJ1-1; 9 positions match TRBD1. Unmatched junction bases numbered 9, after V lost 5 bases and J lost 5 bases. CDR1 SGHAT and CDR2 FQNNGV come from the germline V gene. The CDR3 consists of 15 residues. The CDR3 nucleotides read TGTGCCAGCAGCCCGCGACAGGGGGTGCTAACTGAAGCTTTCTTT. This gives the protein CASSPRQGVLTEAFF.

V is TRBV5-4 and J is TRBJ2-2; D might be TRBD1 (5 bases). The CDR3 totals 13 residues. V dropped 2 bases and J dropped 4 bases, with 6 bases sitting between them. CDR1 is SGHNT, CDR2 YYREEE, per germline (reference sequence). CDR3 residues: CASSLDSTGELFF. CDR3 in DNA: TGTGCCAGCAGCTTAGACAGCACCGGGGAGCTGTTTTTT. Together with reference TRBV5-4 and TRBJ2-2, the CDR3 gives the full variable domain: ETGVTQSPTHLIKTRGQQVTLRCSSQSGHNTVSWYQQALGQGPQFIFQYYREEENGRGNFPPRFSGLQFPNYSSELNVNALELDDSALYLCASSLDSTGELFFGEGSRLTVL.